The 21 T cell receptor beta chains listed next were all sequenced from one sample in a study of blood T cell repertoires in COVID-19. Some clones are missing from TCRdb's copy, which holds only in-frame ones; the method was immunoSEQ multiplex PCR. Found here are 250,000 to 300,000 clones, around 90% of them singletons; the top ten hold around 1.1%. The sequenced sample consisted of PBMCs or T cells enriched from blood (not recorded which). These receptors all stem from a woman aged 25 to 39 who had recovered from COVID-19.

The chain uses TRBV28 and TRBJ2-5, with 12 bases lining up with TRBD2. Germline CDR1 is MDHEN and CDR2 is SYDVKM. The CDR3 runs to 15 residues. The J segment lost 4 bases and the V segment lost 8 bases, leaving 8 bases of the junction unmatched. CDR3 nucleotides: TGTGCCAGCCTCACTAGCGGGAGGCCTGGAGAGACCCAGTACTTC. It codes for CASLTSGRPGETQYF.

This sequence joins TRBV28 and TRBJ2-4, with 8 nucleotides matching TRBD1. The CDR3 totals 14 residues. The germline CDR1 and CDR2 sequences are MDHEN and SYDVKM. J was trimmed by 8 bases and V by 2 bases; bases with no gene match: 5. This CDR3 is CASSLGQGIDIQYF. In DNA form, the CDR3 reads TGTGCCAGCAGTTTAGGACAGGGAATCGACATTCAGTACTTC.

The gene calls are TRBV28 and TRBJ1-5, with 7 nucleotides matching TRBD1. CDR1 and CDR2 from the germline V gene are MDHEN and SYDVKM. The CDR3 consists of 13 residues. The junction had 6 bases not matched to a gene; V was cut back by 6 bases and J by 7 bases. The CDR3 reads CASRSTGWQPQHF. CDR3 coding DNA: TGTGCCAGCAGGTCGACAGGGTGGCAGCCCCAGCATTTT.

The chain couples TRBV6-4 to TRBJ2-1, with 14 positions matching TRBD2. This CDR3 spans 15 amino acids. V dropped 5 bases and J dropped 10; count of bases not matched to a gene: 7. The germline V gene encodes CDR1 MRHNA and CDR2 SNTAGT. The CDR3, as DNA: TGTGCCAGCAGTTCGGGACTAGCGGGAGTGGGAGAGCAGTTCTTC. Translation gives CASSSGLAGVGEQFF.

This rearrangement joins TRBV7-9 to TRBJ2-7; TRBD2 aligns across 9 bases. In germline, CDR1 is SEHNR, CDR2 FQNEAQ (reference sequence). The CDR3 covers 15 residues. V shed 1 base, J shed 3 bases, and the junction held 4 bases outside the gene matches. The CDR3 sequence: CASSLEAGGNYEQYF. CDR3 nucleotides: TGTGCCAGCAGCTTAGAGGCGGGAGGGAACTACGAGCAGTACTTC.

The chain joins TRBV28 to TRBJ1-1; 8 nucleotides agree with TRBD1. The CDR3 covers 15 residues. CDR1 MDHEN and CDR2 SYDVKM come from the germline V gene. Germline trimming cut 4 bases from V and 4 bases from J; bases unmatched to any gene: 8. For the CDR3, the DNA is TGTGCCAGCAGTTCGCCGACAGGGGTGGGCACTGAAGCTTTCTTT. Translating gives CASSSPTGVGTEAFF.

The rearrangement uses TRBV3-1 (or the pseudogene TRBV3-2) and TRBJ2-1; no reliable D call. Germline V gene lookup returns CDR1 LGHDT and CDR2 YNNKEL (reference sequence). V dropped 5 bases and J dropped 7 bases, with 18 bases sitting between them. This CDR3 is built from 15 residues. The CDR3 loop reads CASSYGVEFRNEQFF. The CDR3 region has the DNA TGTGCCAGCAGCTATGGAGTGGAGTTTAGAAATGAGCAGTTCTTC.

CDR3 sequence: CASSQQGAKETQYF. The CDR3 nucleotides are TGTGCCAGCAGTCAACAGGGGGCTAAGGAGACCCAGTACTTC. The genes are TRBV6-5 and TRBJ2-5; 9 bases agree with TRBD1. Trimming took 5 bases from V and 5 from J; bases not matched to a gene: 6. The CDR3 has 14 amino acids. The V gene's germline CDR1 is MNHEY and CDR2 SVGAGI.

The rearrangement joins TRBV7-6 to TRBJ1-4; TRBD1 aligns across 9 bases. With 5 bases clipped from V and 0 bases from J, the junction kept 7 bases outside the gene matches. The CDR3 totals 17 residues. From germline, CDR1 is SGHVS and CDR2 FNYEAQ. As DNA, the CDR3 is TGTGCCAGCAGCCCGACAGGGGGTATAGCAACTAATGAAAAACTGTTTTTT. Its translation: CASSPTGGIATNEKLFF.

The V gene is TRBV7-8, the J gene TRBJ2-7; 8 bases fit TRBD1. Germline loops: CDR1 SGHVS, CDR2 FQNEAQ. This CDR3 has 15 amino acids. The V gene end was trimmed by 3 bases and the J gene end by 6 bases; junction bases not matched to a gene: 10. The CDR3 sequence: CASSFQGAALSEQYF. Written as DNA, the CDR3 is TGTGCCAGCAGCTTTCAGGGGGCCGCCCTCAGCGAGCAGTACTTC. Full variable domain (outside the CDR3, taken from reference TRBV7-8 and TRBJ2-7): GAGVSQSPRYKVAKRGQDVALRCDPISGHVSLFWYQQALGQGPEFLTYFQNEAQLDKSGLPSDRFFAERPEGSVSTLKIQRTQQEDSAVYLCASSFQGAALSEQYFGPGTRLTVT.

The chain couples TRBV6-5 to TRBJ1-2; 8 positions match TRBD1. Trimming took 0 bases from V and 6 from J; bases not matched to a gene: 6. The CDR3 has 15 amino acids. CDR1 is MNHEY and CDR2 is SVGAGI in the germline V gene. This CDR3 reads CASSYSKDREDGYTF. In nucleotides, the CDR3 is TGTGCCAGCAGTTACTCGAAGGACAGGGAGGATGGCTACACCTTC.

The rearrangement links TRBV5-6 to TRBJ1-2; the D gene is possibly TRBD1 (5 bases). Germline loops: CDR1 SGHDT, CDR2 YYEEEE. V lost 0 bases and J 4 bases, leaving 13 bases between the germline ends. The CDR3 is made up of 15 amino acids. The CDR3 is CASSLAPGEGYGYTF. As DNA, the CDR3 is TGTGCCAGCAGCTTGGCCCCGGGGGAGGGCTATGGCTACACCTTC.

J is TRBJ2-1 and V is TRBV24-1, with 13 nucleotides matching TRBD2. V shed 6 bases, J shed 0 bases, and the junction held 10 bases outside the gene matches. The CDR3 loop spans 19 amino acids. The V gene's germline CDR1 is KGHDR and CDR2 SFDVKD. For the CDR3, the DNA is TGTGCCACCAGTCATGCCGGGACTAGCGGGGAAAGCTCCTACAATGAGCAGTTCTTC. It encodes CATSHAGTSGESSYNEQFF.

Notes on this clone: This sample also contains other DNA sequences that code for the same CDR3. The chain recombines TRBV7-3 with TRBJ2-1; 7 nucleotides align to TRBD2. With V trimmed by 4 bases and J by 2 bases, 5 bases remained unmatched. The germline gives CDR1 SGHTA, CDR2 FQGTGA. The CDR3 loop spans 15 amino acids. The CDR3 region is CASSSVAGPYNEQFF. CDR3 DNA sequence: TGTGCCAGCAGCTCTGTAGCGGGTCCCTACAATGAGCAGTTCTTC.

This sequence joins TRBV18 and TRBJ2-7; TRBD1 matches 7 bases. V lost 3 bases, J lost 10 bases, and 3 bases stayed unmatched. In germline, CDR1 is KGHSH, CDR2 LQKENI. The CDR3 extends over 11 amino acids. The CDR3 bases are TGTGCCAGCTCACCCCGGGACAGTCAGTACTTC. Translation gives CASSPRDSQYF.

J is TRBJ2-7 and V is TRBV19; 10 bases map to TRBD1. This CDR3 has 13 residues. V trimming: 7 bases; J trimming: 4 bases; junction bases outside the gene matches: 4. Germline CDR1 reads LNHDA; CDR2 reads SQIVND (reference sequence). The CDR3 sequence is CASTPGQGYEQYF. CDR3 DNA sequence: TGTGCCAGTACCCCGGGACAGGGGTACGAGCAGTACTTC.

This chain links TRBV19 with TRBJ1-4, with D possibly being TRBD1 (6 bases). V dropped 3 bases and J dropped 7 bases, with 12 bases sitting between them. Germline loops: CDR1 LNHDA, CDR2 SQIVND (reference sequence). The CDR3 contains 14 residues. The CDR3 is CASSIGQGSEKLFF. CDR3 DNA: TGTGCCAGTAGTATCGGCCAGGGGTCTGAAAAACTGTTTTTT.

The J gene is TRBJ2-7, the V gene TRBV12-3 or TRBV12-4; D is perhaps TRBD1 (6 bases). The length of the CDR3 is 13 residues. V lost 7 bases, J lost 3 bases, and 13 bases lay in between. The chain's CDR3 is CASTPGTSYEQYF. The DNA of the CDR3 is TGTGCCAGCACCCCTGGGACAAGCTACGAGCAGTACTTC.

About this clone: At the DNA level, this CDR3 is encoded by other sequences in the same sample as well. J is TRBJ2-2 and V is TRBV18; weak D call: TRBD2 (6 bases). Germline V gene data show CDR1 as KGHSH and CDR2 as LQKENI. Between the trimmed V and J ends, which lost 1 base and 4 bases, there was a span of 7 bases. The CDR3 runs to 14 residues. CDR3 region: CASSPLGGTGELFF. DNA for the CDR3: TGTGCCAGCTCACCACTGGGGGGCACCGGGGAGCTGTTTTTT.

This clone has just one count. This chain uses TRBV5-6 with TRBJ2-1, with 7 bases fitting TRBD2. CDR3 length: 15 amino acids. V dropped 1 base and J dropped 5; count of bases not matched to a gene: 6. CDR1 and CDR2 from the germline V gene are SGHDT and YYEEEE. The CDR3 protein is CASSLNLAAHNEQFF. As DNA, the CDR3 is TGTGCCAGCAGCTTGAACCTAGCGGCCCACAATGAGCAGTTCTTC.

This rearrangement joins TRBV9 to TRBJ2-5, with 9 bases aligning to TRBD2. Per the germline V gene, CDR1 is SGDLS and CDR2 is YYNGEE. This CDR3 contains 16 residues. Germline trimming cut 0 bases from V and 4 bases from J; bases unmatched to any gene: 7. The CDR3 DNA follows: TGTGCCAGCAGCGTAGAGGGGCGGGAGGGCGGAGAGACCCAGTACTTC. It specifies CASSVEGREGGETQYF.